Reported below is one T cell receptor beta chain. All included Susac syndrome patients satisfied recently defined diagnostic criteria for definite or probable disease. The source of the sample is a study of CD8 T cells in Susac syndrome. Study overall: Each patient with Susac syndrome, at the time of blood draw, was therapy-naive, on corticosteroids, or on intravenous immunoglobulin alone.

Random-hexamer reverse transcription was applied to about 0.45 to 1 ug RNA. immunoSEQ multiplex PCR amplified TCR beta CDR3 across 54 Vbeta, 13 Jbeta. TCRdb fed the immunoSEQ multiplex PCR reads into MiXCR, producing one record per CDR3 protein. The sample consists of under 200,000 distinct CDR3 sequences, roughly nine tenths of them appearing once. V lost 2 bases and J lost 5; bases outside the gene matches: 6. CDR3 length: 15 amino acids. The chain employs TRBV12-3 or TRBV12-4 and TRBJ2-5; 9 bases are a match to TRBD1. This receptor was obtained from a human donor with Susac syndrome. Sequences were obtained from CD4+ T cells from PBMCs. The CDR3 region is CASSLLQGARETQYF. The CDR3, as DNA: TGTGCCAGCAGTTTATTACAGGGGGCCCGGGAGACCCAGTACTTC.